This record looks at one TCR beta chain sequence and its context. The germline V and J ends were trimmed by 3 bases and 5 bases, with 16 bases remaining between them. Germline V gene sequence: CDR1 SGHTA, CDR2 FQGNSA. This CDR3 spans 16 amino acids. The sample belongs to a study of CD8+CD57+ T cells in acquired aplastic anemia. Genomic DNA, the template, was used for profiling of the TCR beta VDJ and CDR3. TCRdb itself ran the reads through MiXCR, one entry per CDR3 protein. The sample has around 200,000 distinct CDR3 sequences, approximately 50% seen once. Sequencing was done on a sample of sorted CD4+, CD8+, or CD8+CD57+ T cells (not recorded which) from PBMCs. The clonotype originates from a human donor in good health, serving as a control. V and J are TRBV7-2 and TRBJ2-2; D is perhaps TRBD2 (6 bases). CDR3 DNA sequence: TGTGCCAGCAGCTTTAGAGGAGGGAGTCTTACCGGGGAGCTGTTTTTT. It translates to CASSFRGGSLTGELFF.